This T cell receptor (beta chain) was identified in a study of cytomegalovirus exposure and HLA in healthy donors. Study outcomes and limitations: Clonal expansion, a later analysis showed, was greater in HLA-associated TCR beta chains than in equally common others. Most TCR beta V segments were productive about 90% or about 30% of the time in an earlier analysis.

This clone was detected once. Its antigen is as yet unknown. Researchers ran the PCR with 60 Vbeta and 13 Jbeta primers. The data were produced by immunoSEQ multiplex PCR, yet TCRdb's version contains in-frame clones alone and is incomplete. Of fewer than 200,000 clones listed, less than 90% are singletons. Sequences were obtained from PBMCs. This clonotype was sampled from a man aged 25 to 40 in good health and CMV-seronegative.

The CDR3 protein is CAAGTGGLGAKNIQYF. CDR3 nucleotide sequence: TGTGCCGCCGGGACAGGGGGCTTGGGGGCCAAAAACATTCAGTACTTC. The gene calls are TRBV5-4 and TRBJ2-4; 12 nucleotides agree with TRBD1. Germline assignment: CDR1 SGHNT and CDR2 YYREEE (reference sequence). V gave up 10 bases and J gave up 1 base; unmatched junction bases: 9. The CDR3 has 16 amino acids.